This T cell receptor (beta chain) was sequenced during a study of cytomegalovirus exposure and HLA in healthy donors. The study's findings and limits: The tendency of first-cohort TCR clusters to co-occur in the 120 validation repertoires was the finding of a later analysis.

Generated by immunoSEQ multiplex PCR, the TCRdb table keeps only in-frame clones and is missing some. Here the sample spans about 130,000 clones, about 88% being singletons. As regards this clone: Its target is not known.

This receptor was identified in a woman aged 18-30 years in good health and CMV-seropositive. The sequenced material came from PBMCs.

The CDR3 region is CASSLLRGSYNEQFF. CDR3 nucleotide sequence: TGCGCCAGCAGCCTCCTGCGGGGGTCCTACAATGAGCAGTTCTTC. The chain couples TRBV4-1 to TRBJ2-1; TRBD2 agrees at 7 bases. The V segment lost 4 bases and the J segment 1 base; nucleotides outside the gene matches: 4. Germline V lookup: CDR1 MGHRA, CDR2 YSYEKL. CDR3 length: 15 residues.